The source of this T cell receptor (beta chain) is a study of shared clonotypes between healthy human individuals. As regards this clone: The antigen is not known.

Researchers ran the assay at a deep level. Some clones are missing from TCRdb's copy, which holds only in-frame ones; the method was immunoSEQ multiplex PCR. The sample includes 950,000 to 1,100,000 clones, about 84% of them seen just once. The study's findings and limits: In general, naive subsets displayed greater estimated richness than memory subsets did. The genetic and exposure-history diversity represented was limited by few donors.

Trimming left V 3 bases short and J 0 bases short, with 9 bases between. The V gene's germline CDR1 is SGHNT and CDR2 YYREEE (reference sequence). This CDR3 comprises 14 residues. Sequenced material: memory CD4+ T cells from PBMCs. Subset in this sample: CD45RA-negative fraction. This TCR came from a man aged 18 to 30 in good health. Some clones in this sample may be carry-over from other donors' samples. The chain couples TRBV5-4 to TRBJ1-2, with D possibly TRBD1 on 5 matching bases. This chain's CDR3 is CASSSGLANYGYTF. The CDR3 DNA is TGTGCCAGCAGCTCAGGGTTAGCTAACTATGGCTACACCTTC.